This T cell receptor beta chain stems from a study of T cell repertoires in cytomegalovirus infection. Germline CDR1 and CDR2: SGHVS and FQNEAQ. The CDR3 has 15 amino acids. The V and J ends lost 1 base and 9 bases respectively, with 16 bases between them. General study results and limits: Predominance within the ex vivo response was attributable to HLA-C-restricted CMV-specific TCR beta clonotypes. Of the TCR beta families, the public ones yielded a cumulative frequency that identified carriers of CMV plus the relevant HLA.

This clonotype appeared a single time. Its antigen is unknown. In TCRdb, the reads were re-called with MiXCR into one record per CDR3 protein. This table holds approximately 590,000 distinct CDR3 sequences, 40% found once. The clonotype was recovered from a human donor in good health (CMV status not recorded). Some clones in this sample may be carry-over from other donors' samples. This sequence joins TRBV7-8 and TRBJ2-4, with TRBD2 as a possible D gene (6 bases). The sequenced sample was cultured PBMCs, obtained from culture after CMV antigen stimulation. CDR3 protein: CASSLVIRRVGIQYF. As DNA, the CDR3 is TGTGCCAGCAGCTTAGTAATTCGGAGGGTTGGCATTCAGTACTTC. Combining the CDR3 with reference TRBV7-8 and TRBJ2-4 gives the whole variable domain GAGVSQSPRYKVAKRGQDVALRCDPISGHVSLFWYQQALGQGPEFLTYFQNEAQLDKSGLPSDRFFAERPEGSVSTLKIQRTQQEDSAVYLCASSLVIRRVGIQYFGAGTRLSVL.